The 9 T cell receptor beta chains in this list originate from one sample, sequenced in a study of shared clonotypes between healthy human individuals (dated by TCRdb to 2020 to 2022). The receptor library was made with the immunoSEQ multiplex PCR assay. As stored in TCRdb, this immuneACCESS dataset retains in-frame rearrangements with V and J assigned. A fraction of the clones does not appear; measured against another copy, unresolved V genes explain less than half of the discrepancy, and the remainder lacks a known reason. This sample is represented by 2 million to 2.5 million clones; 85% to 95% of them were singletons. In total, the top ten clones hold roughly 0.13% of the sample. The sequencing input was naive CD4+ T cells sorted from blood. This sample's cell subset or site label indicates: CD45RA+ positively selected. These receptors were taken from a man between 18 and 29 years old in good health.

This chain joins TRBV5-4 and TRBJ2-3; 7 nucleotides align to TRBD1. From germline, CDR1 is SGHNT and CDR2 YYREEE (reference sequence). The J segment lost 2 bases and the V segment lost 6 bases, leaving 6 bases of the junction unmatched. This CDR3 region has 14 residues. The CDR3 nucleotides read TGTGCCAGCAACGAACAGGGGAACACAGATACGCAGTATTTT. The encoded protein is CASNEQGNTDTQYF.

At least ten counts were recorded for this clone. One junction end disagrees with the germline gene, perhaps due to a read error. V gene TRBV18 combines with J gene TRBJ2-5, with 7 bases lining up with TRBD1. CDR1 KGHSH and CDR2 LQKENI come from the germline V gene. This CDR3 has 13 amino acids. CDR3 sequence (DNA): TGTGCCAGCTCATCACCGGGACAGGAGACCCAGTACTTC. This gives the protein CASSSPGQETQYF.

This clone has a single count. The CDR3 region is CASSSYDRVDLSGNTIYF. For the CDR3, the DNA is TGTGCCAGCAGTTCCTACGACAGGGTCGATCTCTCTGGAAACACCATATATTTT. The chain carries TRBV28 and TRBJ1-3; 7 nucleotides align to TRBD1. CDR1 and CDR2 from the germline V gene are MDHEN and SYDVKM. The ends lost 4 bases at V and 0 bases at J; junction bases unmatched: 12. The CDR3 sequence is 18 residues long. Full variable domain (remainder filled in from reference TRBV28 and TRBJ1-3): DVKVTQSSRYLVKRTGEKVFLECVQDMDHENMFWYRQDPGLGLRLIYFSYDVKMKEKGDIPEGYSVSREKKERFSLILESASTNQTSMYLCASSSYDRVDLSGNTIYFGEGSWLTVV.

The chain is built from TRBV4-3 and TRBJ2-6; D is ambiguous. Trimming left V 3 bases short and J 2 bases short, with 23 bases between. Per germline, CDR1 LGHNA and CDR2 YSLEER. This CDR3 is 20 amino acids long. The CDR3 DNA sequence: TGCGCCAGCAGCCAGTCCTTGGGCGTCAACCTAGGCGCTGGGGCCAACGTCCTGACTTTC. Amino acid sequence: CASSQSLGVNLGAGANVLTF.

This chain joins TRBV2 and TRBJ1-2, with unresolved D. The CDR3 contains 11 residues. Germline-derived CDR1 and CDR2 are SNHLY and FYNNEI. Trimming took off 6 bases at V and 8 bases at J, with 10 bases between the two ends. The CDR3 bases are TGTGCCAGCAGCGCCTTCACCGGCTACACCTTC. Translation: CASSAFTGYTF.

V usage is TRBV5-8 and J usage is TRBJ2-7; D perhaps matches TRBD2 (6 bases). The CDR3 totals 18 residues. V was shortened by 0 bases and J by 0 bases, with 19 bases between the two germline ends. Germline loops: CDR1 SGHTS, CDR2 YDEGEE. CDR3: CASSLDHGGLRFSYEQYF. CDR3 bases: TGTGCCAGCAGCTTGGACCATGGGGGACTCCGTTTCTCCTACGAGCAGTACTTC.

This chain joins TRBV7-6 and TRBJ2-7, with 9 nucleotides matching TRBD2. CDR3 length: 14 residues. V shed 3 bases, J shed 6 bases, and the junction held 6 bases outside the gene matches. Germline assignment: CDR1 SGHVS and CDR2 FNYEAQ. The DNA of the CDR3 is TGTGCCAGCAGCTTTGGGCGGGGGGGCCTCGAGCAGTACTTC. Encoded protein: CASSFGRGGLEQYF.

The chain employs TRBV7-8 and TRBJ2-1; maybe TRBD1 (5 bases). CDR1 is SGHVS, CDR2 FQNEAQ, per germline. Trimming pared 3 bases from V and 9 bases from J, leaving 9 bases between. The length of the CDR3 is 12 residues. CDR3 sequence: CASSFTGGEQFF. The CDR3 DNA sequence: TGTGCCAGCAGCTTCACAGGTGGTGAGCAGTTCTTC. Combining the CDR3 with reference TRBV7-8 and TRBJ2-1 gives the whole variable domain GAGVSQSPRYKVAKRGQDVALRCDPISGHVSLFWYQQALGQGPEFLTYFQNEAQLDKSGLPSDRFFAERPEGSVSTLKIQRTQQEDSAVYLCASSFTGGEQFFGPGTRLTVL.

The chain is built from TRBV19 and TRBJ1-2; TRBD1 is a possible D gene (5 bases). Germline V CDR1 and CDR2: LNHDA, SQIVND (reference sequence). V was trimmed by 5 bases and J by 0 bases, leaving 13 bases between them. The CDR3 is made up of 15 amino acids. CDR3 DNA: TGTGCCAGTAGTTCCGGGACCGTTGCTAACTATGGCTACACCTTC. The encoded protein is CASSSGTVANYGYTF.